The sequence of this T cell receptor (beta chain) was determined in a study of T cell repertoires in cytomegalovirus infection. Trimming cost V 2 bases and J 3 bases, with 10 bases left between them. CDR1 is SGHVS and CDR2 is FQNEAQ in the germline V gene. The CDR3 runs to 14 residues. This clonotype was found many times. TCRdb fed the reads into MiXCR, producing one record per CDR3 protein. Of about 450,000 distinct CDR3 sequences listed, about 33% are singletons. The sequencing input was PBMCs. This clonotype originated in a human donor in good health (CMV status not recorded). Some clones in this sample may be carry-over from other donors' samples. The V call is TRBV7-8, the J call TRBJ1-1; possible D gene TRBD1, 5 bases. CDR3 DNA: TGTGCCAGCAGCTTATCTGGGGCTGACACTGAAGCTTTCTTT. Residues: CASSLSGADTEAFF.